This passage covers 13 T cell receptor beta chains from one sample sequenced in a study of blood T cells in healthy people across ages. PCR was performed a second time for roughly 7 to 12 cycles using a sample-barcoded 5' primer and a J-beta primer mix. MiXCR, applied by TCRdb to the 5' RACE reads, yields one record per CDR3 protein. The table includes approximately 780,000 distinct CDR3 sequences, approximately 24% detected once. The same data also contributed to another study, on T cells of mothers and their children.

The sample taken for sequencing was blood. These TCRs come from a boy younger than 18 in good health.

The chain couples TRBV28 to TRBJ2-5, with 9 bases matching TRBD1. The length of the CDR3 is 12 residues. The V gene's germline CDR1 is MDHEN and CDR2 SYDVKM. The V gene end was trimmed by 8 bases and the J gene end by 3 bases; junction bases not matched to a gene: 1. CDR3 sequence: CASWDREETQYF. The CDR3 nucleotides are TGTGCCAGCTGGGACAGGGAAGAGACCCAGTACTTC.

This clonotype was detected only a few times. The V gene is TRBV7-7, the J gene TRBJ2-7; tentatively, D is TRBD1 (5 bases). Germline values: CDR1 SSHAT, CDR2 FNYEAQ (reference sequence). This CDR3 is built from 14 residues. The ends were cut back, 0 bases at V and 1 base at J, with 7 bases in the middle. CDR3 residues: CASSLADSSYEQYF. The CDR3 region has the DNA TGTGCCAGCAGCTTAGCCGACAGTTCCTACGAGCAGTACTTC.

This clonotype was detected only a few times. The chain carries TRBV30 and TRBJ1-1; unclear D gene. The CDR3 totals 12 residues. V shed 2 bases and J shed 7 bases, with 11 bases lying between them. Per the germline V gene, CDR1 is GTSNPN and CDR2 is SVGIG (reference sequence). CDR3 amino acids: CAWSRRSDEAFF. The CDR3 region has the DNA TGTGCCTGGAGTAGACGGTCAGATGAAGCTTTCTTT.

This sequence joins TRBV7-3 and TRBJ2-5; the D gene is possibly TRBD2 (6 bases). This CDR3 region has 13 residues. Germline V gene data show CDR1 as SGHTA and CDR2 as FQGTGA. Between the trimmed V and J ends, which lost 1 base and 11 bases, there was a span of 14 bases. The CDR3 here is CASSLNRGGEQYF. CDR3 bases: TGTGCCAGCAGCTTAAACCGCGGCGGGGAGCAGTACTTC.

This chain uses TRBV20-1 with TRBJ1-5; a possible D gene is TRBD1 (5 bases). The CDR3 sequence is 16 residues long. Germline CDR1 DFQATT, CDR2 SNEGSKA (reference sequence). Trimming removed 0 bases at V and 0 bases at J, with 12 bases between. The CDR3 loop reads CSARDPDKYSNQPQHF. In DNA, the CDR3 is TGCAGTGCTAGAGACCCGGACAAATATAGCAATCAGCCCCAGCATTTT.

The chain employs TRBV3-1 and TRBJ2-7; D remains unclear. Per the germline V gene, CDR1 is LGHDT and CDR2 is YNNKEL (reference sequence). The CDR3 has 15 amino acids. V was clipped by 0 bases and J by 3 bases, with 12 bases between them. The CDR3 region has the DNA TGTGCCAGCAGCCAAGATGGGTACAGTCTCTACGAGCAGTACTTC. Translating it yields CASSQDGYSLYEQYF.

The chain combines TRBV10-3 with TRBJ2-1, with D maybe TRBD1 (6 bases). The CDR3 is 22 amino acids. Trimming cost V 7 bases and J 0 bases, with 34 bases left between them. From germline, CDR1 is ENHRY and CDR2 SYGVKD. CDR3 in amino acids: CAINTPRFRQAHPSFSYNEQFF. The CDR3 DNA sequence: TGTGCCATCAACACACCTCGATTTAGACAGGCACATCCCTCCTTCTCCTACAATGAGCAGTTCTTC.

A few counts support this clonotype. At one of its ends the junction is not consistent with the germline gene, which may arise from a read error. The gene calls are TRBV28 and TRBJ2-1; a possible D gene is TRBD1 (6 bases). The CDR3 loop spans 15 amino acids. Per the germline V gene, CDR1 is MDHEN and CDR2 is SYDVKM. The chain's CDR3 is CASSSTGNLDNEQFF. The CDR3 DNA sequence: TGTGCCAGCAGTTCGACAGGAAACTTAGACAACGAGCAGTTCTTC.

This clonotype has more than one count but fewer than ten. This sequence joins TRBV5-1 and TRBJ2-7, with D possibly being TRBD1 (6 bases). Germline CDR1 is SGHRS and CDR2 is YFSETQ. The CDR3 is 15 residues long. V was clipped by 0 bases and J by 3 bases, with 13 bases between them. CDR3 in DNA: TGCGCCAGCAGCTTGGTTGGACAGAGCCTCTACGAGCAGTACTTC. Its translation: CASSLVGQSLYEQYF.

The CDR3 nucleotides are TGTGCCAGCAGTTATCAGGCACTCTCCTACAATGAGCAGTTCTTC. Translation gives CASSYQALSYNEQFF. The chain recombines TRBV6-2 or TRBV6-3 with TRBJ2-1; no definite D call. The CDR3 is 15 residues long. Germline CDR1 reads MNHEY; CDR2 reads SVGEGT. Trimming removed 3 bases from V and 0 bases from J, with 9 bases in between.

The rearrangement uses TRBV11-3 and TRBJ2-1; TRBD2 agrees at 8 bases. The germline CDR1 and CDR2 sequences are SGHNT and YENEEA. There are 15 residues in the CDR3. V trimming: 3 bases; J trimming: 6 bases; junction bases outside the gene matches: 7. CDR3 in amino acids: CASSFGGEVRNEQFF. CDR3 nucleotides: TGTGCCAGCAGCTTCGGGGGGGAGGTTCGCAATGAGCAGTTCTTC.

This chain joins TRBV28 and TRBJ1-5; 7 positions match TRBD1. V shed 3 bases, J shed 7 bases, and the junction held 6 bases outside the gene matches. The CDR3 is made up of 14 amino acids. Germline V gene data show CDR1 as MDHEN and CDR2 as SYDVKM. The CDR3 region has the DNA TGTGCCAGCAGTTTCCCTCAGGGGGTGCAGCCCCAGCATTTT. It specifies CASSFPQGVQPQHF.

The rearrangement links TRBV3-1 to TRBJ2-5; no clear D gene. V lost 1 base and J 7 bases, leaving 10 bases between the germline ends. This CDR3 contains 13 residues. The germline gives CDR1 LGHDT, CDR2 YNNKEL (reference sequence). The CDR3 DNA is TGTGCCAGCAGCCAAGGCGACTGGGGGACCCAGTACTTC. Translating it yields CASSQGDWGTQYF.